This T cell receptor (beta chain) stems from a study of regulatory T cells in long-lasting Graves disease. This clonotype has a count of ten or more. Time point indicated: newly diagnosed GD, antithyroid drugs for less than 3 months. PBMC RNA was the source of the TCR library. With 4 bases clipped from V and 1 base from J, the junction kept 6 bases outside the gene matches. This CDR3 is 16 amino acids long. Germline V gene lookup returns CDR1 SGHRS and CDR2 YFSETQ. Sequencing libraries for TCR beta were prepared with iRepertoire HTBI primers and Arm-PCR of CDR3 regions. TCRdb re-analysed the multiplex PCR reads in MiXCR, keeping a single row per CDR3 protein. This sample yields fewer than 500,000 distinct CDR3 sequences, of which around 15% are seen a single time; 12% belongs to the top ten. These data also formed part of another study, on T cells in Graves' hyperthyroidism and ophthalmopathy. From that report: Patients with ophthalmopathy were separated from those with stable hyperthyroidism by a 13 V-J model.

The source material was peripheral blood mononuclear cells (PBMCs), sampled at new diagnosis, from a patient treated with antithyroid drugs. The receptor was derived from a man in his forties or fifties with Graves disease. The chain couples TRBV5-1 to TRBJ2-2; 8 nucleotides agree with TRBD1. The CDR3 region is CASSAGQGRNTGELFF. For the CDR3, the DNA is TGCGCCAGCAGCGCCGGACAGGGAAGGAACACCGGGGAGCTGTTTTTT. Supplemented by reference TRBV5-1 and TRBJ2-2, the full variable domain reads KAGVTQTPRYLIKTRGQQVTLSCSPISGHRSVSWYQQTPGQGLQFLFEYFSETQRNKGNFPGRFSGRQFSNSRSEMNVSTLELGDSALYLCASSAGQGRNTGELFFGEGSRLTVL.